Shown below are 25 T cell receptor beta chains from a single sample sequenced in a study of blood T cell repertoires in COVID-19. TCRdb's table, derived via immunoSEQ multiplex PCR, lists solely in-frame clones and lacks some. The repertoire holds hundreds of thousands of clones, with less than 90% as singletons. Sequencing was performed on peripheral blood. These receptors were taken from a woman between 65 and 79 years old with COVID-19, enrolled during active disease.

V gene TRBV2 combines with J gene TRBJ1-6; D possibly corresponds to TRBD1 (5 bases). Germline V lookup: CDR1 SNHLY, CDR2 FYNNEI. This CDR3 region has 13 residues. V lost 10 bases to trimming and J lost 7 bases, with 14 bases between them. The CDR3 loop reads CANRQLPNSPLHF. The CDR3 bases are TGTGCCAACCGACAGCTACCAAATTCACCCCTCCACTTT.

The chain combines TRBV7-9 with TRBJ2-6; D remains ambiguous. Looked up from germline, CDR1 is SEHNR and CDR2 is FQNEAQ (reference sequence). This CDR3 spans 13 amino acids. The V gene lost 4 bases and the J gene lost 4 bases, with 5 bases spanning the gap. CDR3 nucleotide sequence: TGTGCCAGCAGCTCTGGCGGGGCCAACGTCCTGACTTTC. Its translation is CASSSGGANVLTF.

The chain's CDR3 is CASSRQGPFNSPLHF. The DNA for the CDR3 is TGCGCCAGCAGCCGACAGGGCCCGTTCAATTCACCCCTCCACTTT. The chain employs TRBV4-1 and TRBJ1-6; 7 bases line up with TRBD1. The CDR3 sequence is 15 residues long. The V gene end was trimmed by 4 bases and the J gene end by 7 bases; junction bases not matched to a gene: 7. Germline CDR1 and CDR2: MGHRA and YSYEKL.

Worth noting for this clone: This specimen includes other DNA sequences encoding the same CDR3. J is TRBJ1-2 and V is TRBV6-1; 9 nucleotides line up with TRBD1. The germline CDR1 and CDR2 sequences are MNHNS and SASEGT. The CDR3 runs to 15 residues. J was trimmed by 4 bases and V by 3 bases; bases with no gene match: 6. CDR3 in DNA: TGTGCCAGCAGTGACCGGGACAGGGCTGGCTATGGCTACACCTTC. Translated, it gives CASSDRDRAGYGYTF.

The V gene is TRBV4-2, the J gene TRBJ2-7, with 7 bases fitting TRBD2. This CDR3 has 16 amino acids. V dropped 0 bases and J dropped 2; count of bases not matched to a gene: 7. The germline V gene has CDR1 LGHNA and CDR2 YNFKEQ. This CDR3 is CASSQDTRRGTYEQYF. In DNA form, the CDR3 reads TGTGCCAGCAGCCAAGACACTCGGCGGGGGACCTACGAGCAGTACTTC.

The chain combines TRBV12-3 or TRBV12-4 with TRBJ2-3; D gene unclear. V gave up 7 bases and J gave up 2 bases, with 10 bases separating them. CDR3 size: 13 residues. The CDR3 protein is CASMFPYTDTQYF. CDR3 sequence (DNA): TGTGCCAGCATGTTCCCCTACACAGATACGCAGTATTTT.

The chain combines TRBV9 with TRBJ1-6, with D perhaps matching TRBD1 (6 bases). Trimming stripped 2 bases from V and 7 bases from J, with 16 bases between. The germline CDR1 and CDR2 sequences are SGDLS and YYNGEE. This CDR3 is built from 16 residues. CDR3 in amino acids: CASSVDVTGRNSPLHF. The CDR3 DNA reads as TGTGCCAGCAGCGTCGATGTGACAGGCCGCAATTCACCCCTCCACTTT.

The chain links TRBV21-1 to TRBJ1-5; TRBD1, the table's D call, was not compared with the DNA. TRBV21-1 is flagged as a pseudogene. This CDR3 has 15 amino acids. This CDR3 reads CASILQGKSNQPQHF. CDR3 DNA: TGTGCCAGCATCCTACAGGGTAAGAGCAATCAGCCCCAGCATTTT.

A few counts support this clone. This chain joins TRBV5-6 and TRBJ2-7, with D possibly TRBD2 on 7 matching bases. The germline V and J ends were trimmed by 4 bases and 6 bases, with 14 bases remaining between them. Germline CDR1 SGHDT, CDR2 YYEEEE. There are 13 residues in the CDR3. CDR3 nucleotides: TGTGCCAGCAGCCAAGGGCGGGGGCCCGAGCAGTACTTC. It yields the protein CASSQGRGPEQYF.

The rearrangement links TRBV1 to TRBJ2-4; the table names TRBD1, a call not compared with the DNA. TRBV1 constitutes a pseudogene. This CDR3 has 18 residues. CDR3 amino acids: CTSSQWPGGGAVKNIQYF. CDR3 DNA: TGCACCAGCAGCCAATGGCCAGGGGGCGGGGCTGTCAAAAACATTCAGTACTTC.

The chain couples TRBV7-2 to TRBJ2-7; 8 bases are a match to TRBD2. The CDR3 has 15 residues. Germline V gene data show CDR1 as SGHTA and CDR2 as FQGNSA. Trimming took 6 bases from V and 3 from J; bases not matched to a gene: 10. CDR3 protein: CASSLRGGPNYEQYF. The CDR3 DNA reads TGTGCCAGCAGTCTCCGCGGGGGGCCCAACTACGAGCAGTACTTC.

The CDR3 is CASSFAGVYEQYF. The CDR3 region has the DNA TGTGCCAGCAGCTTTGCCGGGGTCTACGAGCAGTACTTC. The V call is TRBV5-6, the J call TRBJ2-7; D is perhaps TRBD2 (5 bases). The V end was cut by 2 bases, the J end by 3 bases, with 9 bases between. Germline V gene data show CDR1 as SGHDT and CDR2 as YYEEEE. The CDR3 runs to 13 residues.

This clone appeared a single time. The CDR3 DNA follows: TGTGCCAGCAGTTCCCAGGGCTCCTACGAGCAGTACTTC. It specifies CASSSQGSYEQYF. The chain links TRBV6-2 or TRBV6-3 to TRBJ2-7; a possible D gene is TRBD1 (5 bases). Germline assignment: CDR1 MNHEY and CDR2 SVGEGT. This CDR3 has 13 amino acids. Deletions cut 4 bases from V and 0 bases from J, with 7 bases between.

The chain couples TRBV2 to TRBJ2-2; D might be TRBD2 (5 bases). The germline CDR1 and CDR2 sequences are SNHLY and FYNNEI. This CDR3 region has 14 residues. V shed 6 bases and J shed 1 base, with 9 bases lying between them. This chain's CDR3 is CASSWTVNTGELFF. The CDR3 nucleotides are TGTGCCAGCAGCTGGACTGTGAACACCGGGGAGCTGTTTTTT.

CDR3 protein: CASSPSWGGALGELFF. The CDR3 region has the DNA TGTGCCAGCAGCCCATCCTGGGGGGGGGCCCTCGGGGAGCTGTTTTTT. The chain carries TRBV7-9 and TRBJ2-2, with D perhaps TRBD2 (7 bases). This CDR3 spans 16 amino acids. V dropped 5 bases and J dropped 7 bases, with 20 bases sitting between them. The germline V gene encodes CDR1 SEHNR and CDR2 FQNEAQ (reference sequence).

This rearrangement joins TRBV15 to TRBJ2-3, with TRBD2 identical over 9 bases. The V segment lost 3 bases and the J segment 0 bases; nucleotides outside the gene matches: 4. The germline CDR1 and CDR2 sequences are LNHNV and YYDKDF (reference sequence). The CDR3 has 16 amino acids. CDR3 loop: CATSRGAGGSTDTQYF. The CDR3 DNA sequence: TGTGCCACCAGCAGGGGAGCGGGGGGTAGCACAGATACGCAGTATTTT.

V usage is TRBV10-3 and J usage is TRBJ2-2, with 8 bases lining up with TRBD1. The V gene's germline CDR1 is ENHRY and CDR2 SYGVKD. Losses at the gene ends were 5 bases for V and 3 bases for J; bases not matched to a gene: 2. This CDR3 is built from 14 residues. This CDR3 is CAISKQGDTGELFF. CDR3 sequence (DNA): TGTGCCATCAGTAAACAGGGGGACACCGGGGAGCTGTTTTTT.

This clone was counted many times. This chain joins TRBV5-1 and TRBJ2-1; D possibly corresponds to TRBD1 (6 bases). This CDR3 has 16 amino acids. From germline, CDR1 is SGHRS and CDR2 YFSETQ. Trimming pared 3 bases from V and 2 bases from J, leaving 15 bases between. In DNA, the CDR3 is TGCGCCAGCAGCTCCAATGTACAGGGTACCTACAATGAGCAGTTCTTC. This gives the protein CASSSNVQGTYNEQFF. The variable domain in full, completed from reference TRBV5-1 and TRBJ2-1, reads KAGVTQTPRYLIKTRGQQVTLSCSPISGHRSVSWYQQTPGQGLQFLFEYFSETQRNKGNFPGRFSGRQFSNSRSEMNVSTLELGDSALYLCASSSNVQGTYNEQFFGPGTRLTVL.

J is TRBJ1-4 and V is TRBV5-6; a weak D match, TRBD1 (5 bases). CDR3 size: 14 residues. Germline CDR1 SGHDT, CDR2 YYEEEE. Trimming took 7 bases from V and 2 from J, leaving 12 bases between them. The CDR3 protein is CASGEGVTNEKLFF. CDR3 nucleotides: TGTGCCAGCGGGGAAGGGGTCACTAATGAAAAACTGTTTTTT.

V is TRBV15 and J is TRBJ1-2, with D possibly matching TRBD1 (6 bases). Trimming took off 3 bases at V and 4 bases at J, with 12 bases between the two ends. The CDR3 is 14 residues long. From germline, CDR1 is LNHNV and CDR2 YYDKDF (reference sequence). For the CDR3, the DNA is TGTGCCACCAGCAGCGTACAGGGTGCCTATGGCTACACCTTC. Translation gives CATSSVQGAYGYTF.

The chain has TRBV5-4 and TRBJ2-5; TRBD2 agrees at 11 bases. CDR1 and CDR2 (germline): SGHNT, YYREEE (reference sequence). Losses at the gene ends were 4 bases for V and 4 bases for J; bases not matched to a gene: 6. This CDR3 has 15 amino acids. CDR3 in amino acids: CASSLSGGAGETQYF. Written as DNA, the CDR3 is TGTGCCAGCAGCCTTAGCGGGGGGGCTGGAGAGACCCAGTACTTC.

The CDR3 reads CARSRDISPLGEKLFF. The DNA for the CDR3 is TGTGCCAGAAGCCGAGACATCTCTCCCCTCGGTGAAAAACTGTTTTTT. This chain links TRBV7-5 with TRBJ1-4; TRBD1 is the table's D call, not checked against the DNA. TRBV7-5 is described as a pseudogene. The length of the CDR3 is 16 residues.

The chain carries TRBV29-1 and TRBJ2-7; 7 nucleotides match TRBD1. Germline trimming cut 6 bases from V and 0 bases from J; bases unmatched to any gene: 8. The V gene's germline CDR1 is SQVTM and CDR2 ANQGSEA. CDR3 length: 14 residues. CDR3 in amino acids: CSVAETGISYEQYF. For the CDR3, the DNA is TGCAGCGTCGCCGAGACAGGGATCTCCTACGAGCAGTACTTC.

The V call is TRBV19, the J call TRBJ1-2; the match to TRBD1 covers 11 bases. V shed 7 bases and J 7 bases; nucleotides not matched to a gene: 11. The CDR3 loop spans 15 amino acids. Per the germline V gene, CDR1 is LNHDA and CDR2 is SQIVND (reference sequence). The CDR3 bases are TGTGCCAGTACCCCTCCCGGGACAGGGGGTTCTGGCTACACCTTC. Translation: CASTPPGTGGSGYTF.

This chain links TRBV6-5 with TRBJ2-1; 10 bases are shared with TRBD2. In germline, CDR1 is MNHEY, CDR2 SVGAGI. V dropped 5 bases and J dropped 4; count of bases not matched to a gene: 2. The CDR3 is made up of 14 amino acids. CDR3 sequence (DNA): TGTGCCAGCAGTCTTAGCGGGGGGTACAATGAGCAGTTCTTC. Residues: CASSLSGGYNEQFF.